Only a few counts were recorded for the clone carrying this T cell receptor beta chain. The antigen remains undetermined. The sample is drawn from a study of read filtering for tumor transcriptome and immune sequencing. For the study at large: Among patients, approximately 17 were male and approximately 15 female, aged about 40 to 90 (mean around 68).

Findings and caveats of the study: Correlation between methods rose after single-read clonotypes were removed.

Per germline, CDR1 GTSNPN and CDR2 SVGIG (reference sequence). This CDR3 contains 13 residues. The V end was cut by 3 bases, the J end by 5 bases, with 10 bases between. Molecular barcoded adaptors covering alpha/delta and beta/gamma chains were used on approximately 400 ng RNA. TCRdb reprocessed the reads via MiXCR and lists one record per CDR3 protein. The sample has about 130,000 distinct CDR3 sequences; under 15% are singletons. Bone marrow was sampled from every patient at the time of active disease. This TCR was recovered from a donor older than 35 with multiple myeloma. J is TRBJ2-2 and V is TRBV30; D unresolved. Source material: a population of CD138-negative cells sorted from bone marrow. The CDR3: CAWRAGSTGELFF. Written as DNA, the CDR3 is TGTGCCTGGAGGGCTGGAAGTACCGGGGAGCTGTTTTTT.